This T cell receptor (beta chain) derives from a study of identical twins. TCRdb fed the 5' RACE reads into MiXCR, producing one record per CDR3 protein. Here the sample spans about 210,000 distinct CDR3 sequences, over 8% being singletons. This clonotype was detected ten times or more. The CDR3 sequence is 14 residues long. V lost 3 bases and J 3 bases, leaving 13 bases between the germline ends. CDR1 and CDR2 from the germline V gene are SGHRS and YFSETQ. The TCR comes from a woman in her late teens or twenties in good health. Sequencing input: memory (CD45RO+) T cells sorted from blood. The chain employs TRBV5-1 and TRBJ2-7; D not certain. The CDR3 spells CASSSSFWGYEQYF. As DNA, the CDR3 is TGCGCCAGCAGCTCCTCATTCTGGGGCTACGAGCAGTACTTC.